These 11 T cell receptor beta chains share one sample of origin, sequenced in a study of human T cells and chemical hapten exposure. Time point specified: patch test 2, 6 weeks after DPC sensitization. This sample's treatment: therapeutic diphenylcyclopropenone sensitization with weekly scalp DPC. TCRdb re-analysed the RACE reads in MiXCR, keeping a single row per CDR3 protein. This sample has about 400,000 distinct CDR3 sequences, with just under 6.5% found just once. Specimen: whole blood, collected in connection with sensitization to the hapten diphenylcyclopropenone (DPC). These receptor sequences come from a woman between 18 and 29 years old with alopecia areata. Some clones in this sample may be carry-over from other donors' samples.

This chain connects TRBV20-1 to TRBJ2-1; 9 bases fit TRBD2. The CDR3 is made up of 13 amino acids. Germline V gene lookup returns CDR1 DFQATT and CDR2 SNEGSKA (reference sequence). V dropped 6 bases and J dropped 6; count of bases not matched to a gene: 6. As DNA, the CDR3 is TGCAGTGCCCCGGGACTAGCAGGCAATGAGCAGTTCTTC. Protein: CSAPGLAGNEQFF.

This chain joins TRBV5-1 and TRBJ1-6; 10 bases are shared with TRBD1. Trimming at V came to 3 bases and at J to 8 bases, leaving 11 bases not matched to a gene. Germline V gives CDR1 SGHRS, CDR2 YFSETQ. The CDR3 contains 17 residues. CDR3 in amino acids: CASSSSTGTGEHSPLHF. CDR3 sequence (DNA): TGCGCCAGCAGCTCCTCGACGGGGACAGGGGAACATTCACCCCTCCACTTT.

There are many counts of this clonotype. V usage is TRBV9 and J usage is TRBJ1-1; 8 bases line up with TRBD1. The junction had 7 bases not matched to a gene; V was cut back by 0 bases and J by 3 bases. From germline, CDR1 is SGDLS and CDR2 YYNGEE. The CDR3 is 16 residues long. CDR3 nucleotides: TGTGCCAGCAGCGTAGTCAGGGGGCTGGGGGACACTGAAGCTTTCTTT. Protein sequence: CASSVVRGLGDTEAFF.

This clonotype was observed at least ten times. The V gene is TRBV6-4, the J gene TRBJ2-7; D unclear. V was shortened by 6 bases and J by 5 bases, with 14 bases between the two germline ends. Per germline, CDR1 MRHNA and CDR2 SNTAGT. The CDR3 has 13 amino acids. The CDR3 region is CASSLRQGHEQYF. The CDR3 nucleotides read TGTGCCAGCAGCCTACGGCAAGGTCACGAGCAGTACTTC.

Many counts were recorded for this clonotype. The rearrangement uses TRBV7-2 and TRBJ1-1, with D uncertain. Germline V gene lookup returns CDR1 SGHTA and CDR2 FQGNSA. Trimming stripped 3 bases from V and 8 bases from J, with 10 bases between. The CDR3 has 12 amino acids. CDR3 coding DNA: TGTGCCAGCAGCTTGTTTGTGGAGGAAGCTTTCTTT. It specifies CASSLFVEEAFF.

This clonotype was observed a few times. The V call is TRBV29-1, the J call TRBJ1-2; tentatively, D is TRBD1 (6 bases). Germline-derived CDR1 and CDR2 are SQVTM and ANQGSEA. The CDR3 has 14 amino acids. The V gene lost 7 bases and the J gene lost 2 bases, with 17 bases spanning the gap. The CDR3 reads CSAPSMGANYGYTF. CDR3 sequence (DNA): TGCAGCGCCCCTTCCATGGGGGCGAACTATGGCTACACCTTC.

This clonotype was recorded many times. The chain recombines TRBV12-3 or TRBV12-4 with TRBJ1-3; no clear D. Trimming pared 3 bases from V and 1 base from J, leaving 7 bases between. There are 14 residues in the CDR3. CDR3 loop: CASSFPQSGNTIYF. CDR3 bases: TGTGCCAGCAGTTTCCCACAGTCTGGAAACACCATATATTTT.

The chain recombines TRBV12-3 or TRBV12-4 with TRBJ1-5; D is possibly TRBD1 (5 bases). The CDR3 runs to 14 residues. The V gene lost 6 bases and the J gene lost 7 bases, with 16 bases spanning the gap. In DNA, the CDR3 is TGTGCCAGCAGCTCCCCTGAGTCAGGGCAGCCCCAGCATTTT. Translation gives CASSSPESGQPQHF.

V usage is TRBV5-4 and J usage is TRBJ1-4; unclear D gene. Trimming left V 4 bases short and J 0 bases short, with 7 bases between. Per germline, CDR1 SGHNT and CDR2 YYREEE (reference sequence). This CDR3 is built from 14 residues. CDR3 region: CASSEDATNEKLFF. Here the CDR3 DNA reads TGTGCCAGCAGCGAAGACGCAACTAATGAAAAACTGTTTTTT.

This clonotype has at least ten counts. The V call is TRBV3-1, the J call TRBJ2-7; D remains unclear. Germline V lookup: CDR1 LGHDT, CDR2 YNNKEL (reference sequence). The CDR3 runs to 12 residues. V was trimmed by 6 bases and J by 4 bases, leaving 10 bases between them. This CDR3 reads CASSRRAYEQYF. The CDR3 bases are TGTGCCAGCAGTCGCCGAGCGTACGAGCAGTACTTC.

This clonotype was counted between two and nine times. This chain uses TRBV12-3 or TRBV12-4 with TRBJ2-7; perhaps TRBD2 as D (6 bases). The CDR3 sequence is 15 residues long. Trimming shortened V by 5 bases and J by 5 bases, and 19 bases separated the two germline ends. The CDR3 region is CASSGDSRYFHEQYF. CDR3 DNA: TGTGCCAGCAGTGGGGACTCCAGGTACTTCCACGAGCAGTACTTC.